This T cell receptor (beta chain) is from a study of T-cell reconstitution after alpha-beta-depleted transplantation in children. CDR3 length equals 15 residues. The V end lost 0 bases, the J end lost 0 bases, and 6 bases lay between the germline ends. The germline V gene has CDR1 LGHNA and CDR2 YSLEER. This clonotype has a count of ten or more. Unique molecular identifiers tagged the TCRbeta library. TCRdb re-called the PCR reads through MiXCR, storing one row per CDR3 protein. Of around 500,000 distinct CDR3 sequences in the sample, more than 20% were seen once. The chain joins TRBV4-3 to TRBJ2-1; D not certain. The receptor was isolated from a boy under three years old who had a stem cell transplant for acute myeloid leukemia, so the T cells may come from the graft donor. Here the sequenced sample was PBMCs, mostly from graft donor cells, taken 360 days after TCRalphabeta/CD19-depleted stem cell transplant. The CDR3 DNA follows: TGCGCCAGCAGCCAAGAGGCGACCTCCTACAATGAGCAGTTCTTC. Its translation: CASSQEATSYNEQFF.